This T cell receptor beta chain was sequenced in a study of OX40 agonist ivuxolimab in advanced cancers. The repertoire was sequenced with immunoSEQ multiplex PCR; TCRdb's copy has only in-frame clones and lacks some. The sample consists of tens of thousands of clones, roughly nine tenths of them appearing once. There are 12 residues in the CDR3. CDR1 is SGHDT and CDR2 is YYEEEE in the germline V gene. The V gene lost 7 bases and the J gene lost 2 bases, with 8 bases spanning the gap. The sequence was collected from an adult with an advanced solid tumor such as melanoma, head and neck, liver or kidney cancer. The chain joins TRBV5-6 to TRBJ2-3; D is perhaps TRBD2 (6 bases). Sequenced here: CD4+ or CD8+ T cells sorted from blood, sampled in a trial of the OX40 agonist ivuxolimab. CDR3 amino acids: CASRGITDTQYF. As DNA, the CDR3 is TGTGCCAGCCGGGGGATCACAGATACGCAGTATTTT. Based on the CDR3 plus reference TRBV5-6 and TRBJ2-3, the full variable domain is DAGVTQSPTHLIKTRGQQVTLRCSPKSGHDTVSWYQQALGQGPQFIFQYYEEEERQRGNFPDRFSGHQFPNYSSELNVNALLLGDSALYLCASRGITDTQYFGPGTRLTVL.